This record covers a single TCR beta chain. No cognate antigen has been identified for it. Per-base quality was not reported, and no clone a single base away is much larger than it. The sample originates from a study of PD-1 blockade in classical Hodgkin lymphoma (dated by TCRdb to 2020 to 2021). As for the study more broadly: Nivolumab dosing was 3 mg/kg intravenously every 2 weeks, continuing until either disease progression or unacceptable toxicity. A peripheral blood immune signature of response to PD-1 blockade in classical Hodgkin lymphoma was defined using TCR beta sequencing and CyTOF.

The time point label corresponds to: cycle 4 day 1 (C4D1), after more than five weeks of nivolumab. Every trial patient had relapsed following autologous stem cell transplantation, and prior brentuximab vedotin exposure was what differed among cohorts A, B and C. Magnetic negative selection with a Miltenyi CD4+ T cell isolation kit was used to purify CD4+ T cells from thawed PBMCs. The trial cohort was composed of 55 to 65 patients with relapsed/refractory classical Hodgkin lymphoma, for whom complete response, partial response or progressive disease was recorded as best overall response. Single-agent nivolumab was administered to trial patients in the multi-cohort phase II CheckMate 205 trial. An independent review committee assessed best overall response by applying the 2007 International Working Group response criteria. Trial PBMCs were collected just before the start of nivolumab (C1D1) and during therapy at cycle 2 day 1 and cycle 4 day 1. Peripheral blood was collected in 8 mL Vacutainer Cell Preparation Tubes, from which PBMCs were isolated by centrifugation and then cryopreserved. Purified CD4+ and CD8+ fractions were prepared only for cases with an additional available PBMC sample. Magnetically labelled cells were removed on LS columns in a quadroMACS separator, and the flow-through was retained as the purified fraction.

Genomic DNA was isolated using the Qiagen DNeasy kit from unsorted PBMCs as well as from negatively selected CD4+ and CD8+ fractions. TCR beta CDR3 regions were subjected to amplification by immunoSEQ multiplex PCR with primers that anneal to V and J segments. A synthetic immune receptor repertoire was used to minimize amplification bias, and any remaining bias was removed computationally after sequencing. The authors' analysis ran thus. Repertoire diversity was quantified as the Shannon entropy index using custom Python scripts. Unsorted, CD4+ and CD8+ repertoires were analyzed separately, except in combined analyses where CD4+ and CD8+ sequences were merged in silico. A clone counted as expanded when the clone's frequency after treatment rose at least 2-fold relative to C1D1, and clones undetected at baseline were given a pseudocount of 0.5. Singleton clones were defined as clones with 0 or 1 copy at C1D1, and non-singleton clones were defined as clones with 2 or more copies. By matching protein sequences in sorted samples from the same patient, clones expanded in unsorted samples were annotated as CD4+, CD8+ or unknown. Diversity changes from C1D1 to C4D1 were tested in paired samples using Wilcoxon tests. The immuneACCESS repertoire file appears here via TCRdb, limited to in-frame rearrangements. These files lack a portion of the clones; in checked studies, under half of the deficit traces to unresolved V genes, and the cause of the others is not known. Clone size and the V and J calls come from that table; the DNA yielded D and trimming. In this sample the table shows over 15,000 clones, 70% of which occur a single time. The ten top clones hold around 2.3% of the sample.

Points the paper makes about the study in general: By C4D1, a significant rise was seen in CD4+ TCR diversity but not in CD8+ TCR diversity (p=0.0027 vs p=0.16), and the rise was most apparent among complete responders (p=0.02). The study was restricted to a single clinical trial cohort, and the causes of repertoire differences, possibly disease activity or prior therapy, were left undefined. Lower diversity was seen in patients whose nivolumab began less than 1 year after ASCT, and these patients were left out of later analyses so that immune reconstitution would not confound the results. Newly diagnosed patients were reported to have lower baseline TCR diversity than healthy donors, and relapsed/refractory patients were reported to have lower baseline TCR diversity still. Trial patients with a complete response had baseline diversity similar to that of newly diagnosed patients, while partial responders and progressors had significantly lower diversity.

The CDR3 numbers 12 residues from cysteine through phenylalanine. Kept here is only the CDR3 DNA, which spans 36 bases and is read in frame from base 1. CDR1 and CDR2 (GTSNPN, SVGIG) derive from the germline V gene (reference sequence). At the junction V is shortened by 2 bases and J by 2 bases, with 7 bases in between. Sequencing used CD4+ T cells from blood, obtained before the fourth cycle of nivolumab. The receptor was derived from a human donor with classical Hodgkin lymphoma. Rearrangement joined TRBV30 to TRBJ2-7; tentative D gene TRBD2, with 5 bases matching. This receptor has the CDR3 CAWSPGTYEQYF. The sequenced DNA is TGTGCCTGGAGTCCGGGGACCTACGAGCAGTACTTC.